The 5 T cell receptor beta chains below all came from one sample that was sequenced in a study of shared clonotypes between healthy human individuals. Data came from immunoSEQ multiplex PCR; TCRdb stores just in-frame clones and leaves some out. The repertoire holds 850,000 to 1,200,000 clones, with 65% to 80% as singletons. The sequenced sample was memory CD4+ T cells sorted from blood. The subset is: CD45RA-negative fraction. These TCRs come from a man aged 18 to 29 in good health.

This sequence joins TRBV28 and TRBJ1-5, with D possibly TRBD1 on 6 matching bases. CDR3 size: 15 residues. V lost 5 bases, J lost 3 bases, and 14 bases lay in between. The germline CDR1 and CDR2 sequences are MDHEN and SYDVKM. For the CDR3, the DNA is TGTGCCAGCAGTCTTGGGGGGCATGACAATCAGCCCCAGCATTTT. This translates into CASSLGGHDNQPQHF.

This clone was picked up a small number of times. V gene TRBV25-1 combines with J gene TRBJ2-1; D is perhaps TRBD1 (5 bases). This CDR3 has 16 amino acids. Germline assignment: CDR1 MGHDK and CDR2 SYGVNS. V was trimmed by 3 bases and J by 2 bases, leaving 14 bases between them. Here the CDR3 reads CASSEVQASAYNEQFF. In nucleotides, the CDR3 is TGTGCCAGCAGTGAGGTACAGGCTTCAGCCTACAATGAGCAGTTCTTC.

The CDR3 coding sequence is TGTGCCAGCAGCCTCCAAGGGGTAGGGAACACCATATATTTT. It is translated as CASSLQGVGNTIYF. This chain joins TRBV5-6 and TRBJ1-3, with D possibly TRBD1 on 5 matching bases. The CDR3 consists of 14 residues. V was pared by 4 bases and J by 7 bases, with 15 bases between. The germline CDR1 and CDR2 sequences are SGHDT and YYEEEE.

This clone was seen a single time. The gene calls are TRBV11-2 and TRBJ2-1; D ambiguous. Germline CDR1 SGHAT, CDR2 FQNNGV. The CDR3 contains 13 residues. Trimming removed 6 bases from V and 0 bases from J, with 6 bases in between. CDR3 nucleotides: TGTGCCAGCAGTCGCCTCTCCTACAATGAGCAGTTCTTC. Residues: CASSRLSYNEQFF.

V and J are TRBV18 and TRBJ2-2; D is unclear. The CDR3 is 14 amino acids. Trimming cost V 2 bases and J 3 bases, with 7 bases left between them. Per germline, CDR1 KGHSH and CDR2 LQKENI. CDR3 sequence: CASSPGLYTGELFF. The CDR3 DNA follows: TGTGCCAGCTCACCAGGGCTATACACCGGGGAGCTGTTTTTT.